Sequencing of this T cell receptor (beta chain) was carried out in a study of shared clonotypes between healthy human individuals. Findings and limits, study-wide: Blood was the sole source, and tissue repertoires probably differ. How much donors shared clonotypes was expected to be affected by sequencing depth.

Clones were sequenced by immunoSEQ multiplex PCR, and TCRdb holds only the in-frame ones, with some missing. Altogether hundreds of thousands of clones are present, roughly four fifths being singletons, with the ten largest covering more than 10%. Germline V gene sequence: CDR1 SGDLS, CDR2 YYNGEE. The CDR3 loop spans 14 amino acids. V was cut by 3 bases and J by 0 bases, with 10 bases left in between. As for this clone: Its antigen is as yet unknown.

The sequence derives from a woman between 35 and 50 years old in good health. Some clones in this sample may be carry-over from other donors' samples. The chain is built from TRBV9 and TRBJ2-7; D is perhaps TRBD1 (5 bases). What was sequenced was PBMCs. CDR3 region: CASSATGISYEQYF. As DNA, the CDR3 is TGTGCCAGCAGCGCCACAGGCATCTCCTACGAGCAGTACTTC.